The T cell receptor beta chain under discussion was sequenced for a study of blood T cell repertoires in COVID-19. Whole-study context: Sites across the United States, Italy and Spain contributed samples from acute and convalescent COVID-19.

Germline V gives CDR1 LNHNV, CDR2 YYDKDF (reference sequence). The CDR3 loop spans 14 amino acids. V lost 3 bases, J lost 8 bases, and 0 bases stayed unmatched. This table comes from immunoSEQ multiplex PCR, and its TCRdb copy is limited to in-frame clones, with some not included. Among about 310,000 clones, around nine tenths were seen once, and the ten largest hold 1%. This sequence originates from a man in his forties or fifties with active or convalescent COVID-19. Sequenced sample: peripheral blood. The V and J genes are TRBV15 and TRBJ1-6; 11 bases map to TRBD1. This chain's CDR3 is CATSRGQGDSPLHF. The CDR3 DNA is TGTGCCACCAGCAGGGGACAGGGGGATTCACCCCTCCACTTT.